This TCR beta chain was recovered during a study of untreated major depressive disorder. General study results and limits: Compared with controls, depressed patients showed more TRBV05-01 (Vbeta 5.1) usage in CD4+ T cells.

Of note for this clone: Its antigen remains unknown. At one boundary the junction diverges from the germline segment, which might be a read error.

CDR1 SGHRS and CDR2 YFSETQ come from the germline V gene. This CDR3 is built from 14 residues. Assay: immunoSEQ multiplex PCR; the TCRdb copy retains only in-frame clones and omits some. This table has about 21,000 clones, roughly 89% appearing once. The V and J genes are TRBV5-1 and TRBJ1-2; no reliable D call. This TCR was recovered from a woman between 40 and 55 years old in good health. Source material: CD4+ T cells from PBMCs. CDR3 sequence (DNA): TGCGCCAGCAGTTTGGAGCAGAAGGGCTATGGCTACACCTTC. Protein product: CASSLEQKGYGYTF.